The source of this T cell receptor beta chain is a study of blood T cell repertoires in COVID-19. Study summary: Samples taken during acute and convalescent COVID-19 were collected in the United States, Italy and Spain.

This clone came up a few times. Germline assignment: CDR1 LGHNA and CDR2 YSLEER. CDR3 size: 14 residues. Trimming pared 0 bases from V and 3 bases from J, leaving 8 bases between. Some clones are missing from TCRdb's copy, which holds only in-frame ones; the method was immunoSEQ multiplex PCR. Of hundreds of thousands of clones detected, roughly 85% appear once; the ten largest clones hold approximately 4.8%. The chain recombines TRBV4-3 with TRBJ1-2; TRBD1 might be the D (5 bases). This TCR derives from a woman between 50 and 59 years old who had been exposed to COVID-19. The sequenced sample was PBMCs or T cells enriched from blood (not recorded which). CDR3 nucleotides: TGCGCCAGCAGCCAAGATCAGACAGACTATGGCTACACCTTC. Its protein is CASSQDQTDYGYTF.